The 27 T cell receptor beta chains presented below share a single source sample, sequenced in a study of OX40 agonist ivuxolimab in advanced cancers. TCRdb keeps only in-frame clones here, not all; method: immunoSEQ multiplex PCR. The sample has 80,000 to 95,000 clones; under 95% are singletons. Sequences were derived from CD4+ or CD8+ T cells sorted from blood, sampled in a trial of the OX40 agonist ivuxolimab. These receptor sequences come from an adult with an advanced solid tumor such as melanoma, head and neck, liver or kidney cancer.

This chain uses TRBV11-2 with TRBJ2-2; 12 nucleotides align to TRBD1. Germline V lookup: CDR1 SGHAT, CDR2 FQNNGV. The CDR3 totals 19 residues. J gave up 5 bases and V 1 base, and 11 bases lay outside the gene matches. CDR3 DNA sequence: TGTGCCAGCAGCTTAGGTTTTGGGACAGGGGGCTCGGGAACCGGGGAGCTGTTTTTT. Amino acids: CASSLGFGTGGSGTGELFF.

The chain's CDR3 is CASSFRQTANQPQHF. CDR3 nucleotides: TGTGCCAGCAGCTTTCGACAGACCGCCAATCAGCCCCAGCATTTT. The chain has TRBV5-6 and TRBJ1-5; tentative D call: TRBD1 (5 bases). V shed 2 bases and J shed 3 bases, with 12 bases lying between them. Germline CDR1 reads SGHDT; CDR2 reads YYEEEE. The CDR3 has 15 amino acids.

The chain links TRBV7-2 to TRBJ1-1; D gene uncertain. V was pared by 1 base and J by 6 bases, with 12 bases between. This CDR3 region has 14 residues. Germline lookup yields CDR1 SGHTA and CDR2 FQGNSA. The CDR3 region has the DNA TGTGCCAGCAGCTTAGTCGGTCTTGGGGCTGAAGCTTTCTTT. Its translation is CASSLVGLGAEAFF.

V is TRBV4-3 and J is TRBJ2-7; D unresolved. The CDR3 runs 13 residues. Germline V CDR1 and CDR2: LGHNA, YSLEER. The V end lost 2 bases, the J end lost 7 bases, and 12 bases lay between the germline ends. CDR3 loop: CASSQNPIGEQYF. The CDR3 DNA reads as TGCGCCAGCAGCCAAAACCCCATCGGAGAGCAGTACTTC.

Only one count was recorded for this clone. The genes are TRBV6-4 and TRBJ1-5; tentatively, D is TRBD1 (6 bases). The ends were cut back, 3 bases at V and 2 bases at J, with 11 bases in the middle. This CDR3 contains 15 residues. CDR1 is MRHNA and CDR2 is SNTAGT in the germline V gene. The CDR3 coding sequence is TGTGCCAGCAGTGAAGGGGGAACGGGCAATCAGCCCCAGCATTTT. Translation gives CASSEGGTGNQPQHF.

The chain joins TRBV7-6 to TRBJ1-5; D is ambiguous. The CDR3 has 9 amino acids. Germline V lookup: CDR1 SGHVS, CDR2 FNYEAQ. Between the trimmed V and J ends, which lost 10 bases and 6 bases, there was a span of 4 bases. CDR3 region: CANGQPQHF. CDR3 sequence (DNA): TGTGCCAACGGTCAGCCCCAGCATTTT.

This clone was counted once. The V gene is TRBV7-8, the J gene TRBJ1-1; 10 bases match TRBD1. With 5 bases clipped from V and 3 bases from J, the junction kept 3 bases outside the gene matches. Germline loops: CDR1 SGHVS, CDR2 FQNEAQ. The CDR3 extends over 14 amino acids. The CDR3 sequence: CASSGTGADTEAFF. The DNA for the CDR3 is TGTGCCAGCAGCGGGACAGGGGCGGACACTGAAGCTTTCTTT.

V usage is TRBV7-9 and J usage is TRBJ2-3, with D tentatively TRBD1 (5 bases). The CDR3 is made up of 16 amino acids. Germline values: CDR1 SEHNR, CDR2 FQNEAQ (reference sequence). Trimming removed 1 base from V and 1 base from J, with 12 bases in between. CDR3 bases: TGTGCCAGCAGCTTAGGGACATCTGCGGGCACAGATACGCAGTATTTT. This sequence encodes CASSLGTSAGTDTQYF.

With respect to this clone: The identical CDR3 is also encoded by other nucleotide sequences in the sample. This chain uses TRBV4-3 with TRBJ1-1; unclear D gene. V gave up 0 bases and J gave up 2 bases, with 4 bases separating them. The CDR3 sequence is 13 residues long. Germline CDR1 reads LGHNA; CDR2 reads YSLEER. CDR3 protein: CASSQDHNTEAFF. The CDR3 bases are TGCGCCAGCAGCCAAGACCATAACACTGAAGCTTTCTTT.

The chain joins TRBV30 to TRBJ2-7; D remains ambiguous. CDR3 size: 13 residues. Trimming stripped 3 bases from V and 4 bases from J, with 13 bases between. The germline CDR1 and CDR2 sequences are GTSNPN and SVGIG (reference sequence). The CDR3 protein is CAWSVGLPYEQYF. CDR3 nucleotide sequence: TGTGCCTGGAGCGTGGGGTTACCTTACGAGCAGTACTTC.

This chain uses TRBV6-1 with TRBJ1-6, with D uncertain. V dropped 2 bases and J dropped 0 bases, with 20 bases sitting between them. Germline V lookup: CDR1 MNHNS, CDR2 SASEGT. The CDR3 extends over 20 amino acids. The CDR3 spells CASSEWPSDSSSSYNSPLHF. CDR3 sequence (DNA): TGTGCCAGCAGTGAATGGCCCTCGGACTCCTCCAGCTCCTATAATTCACCCCTCCACTTT.

This rearrangement joins TRBV18 to TRBJ1-5; D gene unclear. There are 13 residues in the CDR3. Trimming shortened V by 1 base and J by 8 bases, and 9 bases separated the two germline ends. Germline V CDR1 and CDR2: KGHSH, LQKENI. The CDR3 sequence is CASSPQGYKPQHF. The CDR3 DNA reads TGTGCCAGCTCACCACAGGGCTATAAGCCCCAGCATTTT.

This clone is a singleton in its sample. This sequence joins TRBV9 and TRBJ1-6; D is undetermined. The CDR3 has 16 amino acids. Germline values: CDR1 SGDLS, CDR2 YYNGEE. V lost 1 base to trimming and J lost 0 bases, with 8 bases between them. The CDR3 spells CASSVRESSYNSPLHF. The CDR3 nucleotides are TGTGCCAGCAGCGTACGGGAGAGCTCCTATAATTCACCCCTCCACTTT.

CDR3 sequence (DNA): TGTGCCAGCGGCCCTACAGCCAAAAACATTCAGTACTTC. Protein: CASGPTAKNIQYF. The rearrangement links TRBV21-1 to TRBJ2-4. TRBV21-1 corresponds to a pseudogene. This CDR3 is built from 13 residues.

This clone was detected once. V is TRBV19 and J is TRBJ2-7; TRBD1 might be the D (5 bases). Germline V lookup: CDR1 LNHDA, CDR2 SQIVND (reference sequence). Trimming took off 6 bases at V and 4 bases at J, with 13 bases between the two ends. This CDR3 region has 13 residues. CDR3 region: CASSGRQPYEQYF. CDR3 bases: TGTGCCAGTAGCGGACGACAGCCGTACGAGCAGTACTTC.

The chain employs TRBV4-3 and TRBJ2-7; no firm D call. The CDR3 is 15 residues long. V lost 1 base to trimming and J lost 0 bases, with 10 bases between them. Germline V gene data show CDR1 as LGHNA and CDR2 as YSLEER. This chain's CDR3 is CASSQGALLSYEQYF. The CDR3 DNA reads as TGCGCCAGCAGCCAAGGAGCCCTACTCTCCTACGAGCAGTACTTC.

The V gene is TRBV28, the J gene TRBJ1-5; D not resolved. Germline values: CDR1 MDHEN, CDR2 SYDVKM. CDR3 size: 14 residues. Trimming removed 5 bases at V and 5 bases at J, with 13 bases between. CDR3 residues: CASSPHTDYQPQHF. CDR3 nucleotides: TGTGCCAGCAGTCCCCATACAGATTATCAGCCCCAGCATTTT.

The V call is TRBV18, the J call TRBJ2-1, with TRBD1 identical over 8 bases. The CDR3 has 15 residues. CDR1 is KGHSH, CDR2 LQKENI, per germline. V lost 6 bases and J lost 5; bases outside the gene matches: 9. In DNA form, the CDR3 reads TGTGCCAGCTCTCCGCCGGACAGGGTGGACAATGAGCAGTTCTTC. Translating it yields CASSPPDRVDNEQFF.

The V and J genes are TRBV5-1 and TRBJ2-5; D is perhaps TRBD1 or TRBD2 (5 bases each). The CDR3 has 13 amino acids. V shed 4 bases and J shed 5 bases, with 12 bases lying between them. Germline CDR1 SGHRS, CDR2 YFSETQ. The CDR3 is CASSPRGGETQYF. As DNA, the CDR3 is TGCGCCAGCAGCCCTCGGGGCGGGGAGACCCAGTACTTC.

This clone showed up just a few times. The chain combines TRBV6-6 with TRBJ2-7; the match to TRBD1 covers 7 bases. With V trimmed by 6 bases and J by 3 bases, 8 bases remained unmatched. The germline gives CDR1 MNHNY, CDR2 SVGAGI (reference sequence). The CDR3 covers 14 residues. The CDR3 sequence is CASRQMTGYYEQYF. CDR3 DNA: TGTGCCAGCAGGCAAATGACAGGGTACTACGAGCAGTACTTC.

The table lists this clone with a count of one. The chain joins TRBV10-2 to TRBJ1-5; D is unclear. Deletions cut 6 bases from V and 4 bases from J, with 16 bases between. CDR1 and CDR2 (germline): WSHSY, SAAADI. This CDR3 is 15 amino acids long. DNA for the CDR3: TGCGCCAGCAGCCCTCCGCAAGGGAGGAATCAGCCCCAGCATTTT. It yields the protein CASSPPQGRNQPQHF.

CDR3 bases: TGCGCCAGCAGTGAAGGTAGACTGACGAATGAGCAGTTCTTC. It translates to CASSEGRLTNEQFF. The genes are TRBV10-1 and TRBJ2-1; D remains unclear. CDR1 is WNHNN, CDR2 SYGVQD, per germline (reference sequence). The CDR3 is 14 residues long. Trimming took 3 bases from V and 7 from J, leaving 13 bases between them.

The chain is built from TRBV5-1 and TRBJ2-2; D may correspond to TRBD1 or TRBD2 (6 bases each). With 0 bases removed from V and 6 bases from J, the gap between germline ends came to 12 bases. Germline CDR1 reads SGHRS; CDR2 reads YFSETQ. This CDR3 is 15 amino acids long. The CDR3 sequence: CASSLVPGGAGELFF. The CDR3, as DNA: TGCGCCAGCAGCTTGGTGCCCGGGGGCGCCGGGGAGCTGTTTTTT. The variable domain in full, with the rest retrieved from reference TRBV5-1 and TRBJ2-2, is KAGVTQTPRYLIKTRGQQVTLSCSPISGHRSVSWYQQTPGQGLQFLFEYFSETQRNKGNFPGRFSGRQFSNSRSEMNVSTLELGDSALYLCASSLVPGGAGELFFGEGSRLTVL.

The chain joins TRBV6-6 to TRBJ2-7; 15 bases align to TRBD2. The trim removed 8 bases at V and 4 bases at J, leaving 6 bases unmatched. CDR1 MNHNY and CDR2 SVGAGI come from the germline V gene (reference sequence). The CDR3 covers 15 residues. The CDR3 DNA sequence: TGTGCCAGCGCCCCGGGACTAGCGGGAGGTTACGAGCAGTACTTC. Protein sequence: CASAPGLAGGYEQYF.

CDR3 sequence (DNA): TGTGCCAGCAGCTTCATAAATACGCAGTATTTT. Its protein product is CASSFINTQYF. The chain combines TRBV7-2 with TRBJ2-3, with D uncertain. Germline lookup yields CDR1 SGHTA and CDR2 FQGNSA. The CDR3 has 11 amino acids. Deletions cut 3 bases from V and 7 bases from J, with 5 bases between.

This chain joins TRBV6-5 and TRBJ2-1; maybe TRBD1 (6 bases). Trimming took off 6 bases at V and 0 bases at J, with 12 bases between the two ends. The CDR3 covers 15 residues. Germline values: CDR1 MNHEY, CDR2 SVGAGI. The DNA for the CDR3 is TGTGCCAGCAGGGAACAGGGTTACTCCTACAATGAGCAGTTCTTC. Its translation is CASREQGYSYNEQFF.

This chain joins TRBV28 and TRBJ2-1, with TRBD1 as a possible D gene (5 bases). This CDR3 is 15 amino acids long. CDR1 and CDR2 (germline): MDHEN, SYDVKM. V was trimmed by 3 bases and J by 8 bases, leaving 17 bases between them. CDR3 protein: CASSFRAPRGDEQFF. Written as DNA, the CDR3 is TGTGCCAGCAGTTTTAGGGCTCCAAGGGGCGATGAGCAGTTCTTC.